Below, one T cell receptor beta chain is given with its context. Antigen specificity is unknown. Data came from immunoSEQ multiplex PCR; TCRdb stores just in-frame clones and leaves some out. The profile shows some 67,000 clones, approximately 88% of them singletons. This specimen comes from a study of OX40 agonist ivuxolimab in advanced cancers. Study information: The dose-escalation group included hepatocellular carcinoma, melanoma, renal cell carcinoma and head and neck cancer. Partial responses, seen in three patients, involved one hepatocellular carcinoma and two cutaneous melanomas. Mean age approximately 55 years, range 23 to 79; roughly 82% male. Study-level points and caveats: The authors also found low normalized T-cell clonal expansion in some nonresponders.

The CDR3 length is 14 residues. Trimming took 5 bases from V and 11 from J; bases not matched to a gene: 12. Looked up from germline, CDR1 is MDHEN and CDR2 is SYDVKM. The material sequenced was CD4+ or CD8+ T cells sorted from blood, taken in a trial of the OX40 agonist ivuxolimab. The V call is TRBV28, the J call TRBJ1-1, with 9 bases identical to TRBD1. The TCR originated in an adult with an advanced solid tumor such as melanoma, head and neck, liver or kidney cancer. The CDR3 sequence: CASSPRPGTGWAFF. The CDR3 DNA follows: TGTGCCAGCAGTCCCCGTCCCGGGACAGGGTGGGCTTTCTTT.